These 17 T cell receptor beta chains originate from one sample sequenced in a study of cytotoxic CD8 clonotypes in ibrutinib-treated CLL. The repertoire was sequenced with immunoSEQ multiplex PCR; TCRdb's copy has only in-frame clones and lacks some. The sample records fewer than 400,000 clones, 67% being singletons. This specimen consisted of PBMCs, obtained after 36 months of ibrutinib treatment. The receptors derive from a human donor with chronic lymphocytic leukemia.

The chain carries TRBV19 and TRBJ1-6, with 8 positions matching TRBD1. CDR3 length equals 15 residues. V dropped 2 bases and J dropped 10; count of bases not matched to a gene: 7. Germline V lookup: CDR1 LNHDA, CDR2 SQIVND (reference sequence). CDR3 residues: CASSISGTGRSPLHF. CDR3 in DNA: TGTGCCAGTAGTATAAGCGGGACAGGACGGTCACCCCTCCACTTT.

This clone occurred a few times. This chain connects TRBV18 to TRBJ2-3, with TRBD2 matching over 14 bases. This CDR3 is 16 amino acids long. The ends lost 5 bases at V and 6 bases at J; junction bases unmatched: 7. Germline CDR1 is KGHSH and CDR2 is LQKENI. The CDR3 DNA is TGTGCCAGCTCAACCCGGACTAGCGGGGGGTTGGATACGCAGTATTTT. This codes for CASSTRTSGGLDTQYF.

The J gene is TRBJ2-7, the V gene TRBV27, with 11 bases identical to TRBD2. V dropped 5 bases and J dropped 6; count of bases not matched to a gene: 6. The CDR3 is 14 residues long. From germline, CDR1 is MNHEY and CDR2 SMNVEV (reference sequence). CDR3 DNA sequence: TGTGCCAGCAGTCCGTTAGCGGGAGGGGGCGAGCAGTACTTC. It specifies CASSPLAGGGEQYF.

The table lists this clone with a few counts. The genes are TRBV6-5 and TRBJ2-2; 8 nucleotides match TRBD1. Germline CDR1 and CDR2: MNHEY and SVGAGI. Trimming took 2 bases from V and 8 from J; bases not matched to a gene: 4. The CDR3 sequence is 14 residues long. CDR3: CASSYVRGLGELFF. The CDR3 nucleotides are TGTGCCAGCAGTTACGTCAGGGGGCTAGGGGAGCTGTTTTTT.

The rearrangement links TRBV7-2 to TRBJ2-6; D call uncertain. The CDR3 is made up of 15 amino acids. V was shortened by 6 bases and J by 4 bases, with 13 bases between the two germline ends. Germline CDR1 SGHTA, CDR2 FQGNSA. CDR3 amino acids: CASRVLTSGANVLTF. DNA of the CDR3: TGTGCCAGCAGGGTTCTGACATCCGGGGCCAACGTCCTGACTTTC.

This sequence joins TRBV4-1 and TRBJ1-2; 7 positions match TRBD1. The CDR3 spans 16 residues. Trimming removed 5 bases from V and 4 bases from J; junction bases left unmatched: 13. The germline CDR1 and CDR2 sequences are MGHRA and YSYEKL. CDR3 protein: CASSDRTGALGYGYTF. Written as DNA, the CDR3 is TGCGCCAGCAGCGACCGGACAGGTGCTTTGGGCTATGGCTACACCTTC.

The chain employs TRBV19 and TRBJ1-5; D is possibly TRBD1 (6 bases). This CDR3 has 16 residues. Trimming took 6 bases from V and 1 from J, leaving 16 bases between them. Germline values: CDR1 LNHDA, CDR2 SQIVND (reference sequence). The CDR3 sequence is CASSGTGGLSNQPQHF. The CDR3, as DNA: TGTGCCAGTAGCGGAACTGGGGGCTTGAGCAATCAGCCCCAGCATTTT.

A note on this clone: Its ends do not fully match the called genes, so a read error is possible. This chain uses TRBV2 with TRBJ1-2; maybe TRBD1 (5 bases). The V gene's germline CDR1 is SNHLY and CDR2 FYNNEI. The CDR3 totals 12 residues. The CDR3, as DNA: TGTGCCAGCAGAGAAGGGGTCCTCGGCTACACCTTC. Its translation: CASREGVLGYTF.

The V and J genes are TRBV5-4 and TRBJ2-5, with 7 bases identical to TRBD1. V trimming: 4 bases; J trimming: 4 bases; junction bases outside the gene matches: 7. The CDR3 extends over 14 amino acids. Germline V gives CDR1 SGHNT, CDR2 YYREEE (reference sequence). The CDR3 nucleotides read TGTGCCAGCAGCACGACAGGGAAGGGAGAGACCCAGTACTTC. Protein: CASSTTGKGETQYF.

The CDR3 nucleotides are TGCAGCGCCGGACCCCGGGGGGGCGTACCCTATGGCTACACCTTC. Translating gives CSAGPRGGVPYGYTF. This chain uses TRBV29-1 with TRBJ1-2; tentatively, D is TRBD1 (6 bases). V was clipped by 7 bases and J by 4 bases, with 22 bases between them. Germline loops: CDR1 SQVTM, CDR2 ANQGSEA. The CDR3 contains 15 residues.

A few counts support this clone. The V call is TRBV18, the J call TRBJ1-4; maybe TRBD1 (5 bases). The CDR3 totals 14 residues. Per the germline V gene, CDR1 is KGHSH and CDR2 is LQKENI. V dropped 3 bases and J dropped 5 bases, with 10 bases sitting between them. The CDR3 here is CASSPRQGNEKLFF. In DNA form, the CDR3 reads TGTGCCAGCTCACCGCGGCAGGGCAATGAAAAACTGTTTTTT.

The chain has TRBV4-3 and TRBJ2-7; weak D call: TRBD2 (5 bases). The CDR3 contains 16 residues. Per germline, CDR1 LGHNA and CDR2 YSLEER. The V and J ends lost 1 base and 5 bases respectively, with 18 bases between them. CDR3 sequence (DNA): TGCGCCAGCAGCCAAGGGAGGTTACTAAGTCATAACGAGCAGTACTTC. It specifies CASSQGRLLSHNEQYF.

This clone showed up just a few times. The V call is TRBV28, the J call TRBJ2-2; 8 bases are shared with TRBD2. CDR3 length: 14 amino acids. Germline V gene sequence: CDR1 MDHEN, CDR2 SYDVKM. J lost 5 bases, V lost 6 bases, and 5 bases had no gene match. The CDR3: CASRPIAGTGELFF. The CDR3 coding sequence is TGTGCCAGCAGACCCATAGCGGGAACCGGGGAGCTGTTTTTT.

The chain uses TRBV6-5 and TRBJ1-2, with TRBD1 identical over 8 bases. CDR1 and CDR2 (germline): MNHEY, SVGAGI. The CDR3 runs to 14 residues. J gave up 5 bases and V 2 bases, and 4 bases lay outside the gene matches. CDR3 DNA: TGTGCCAGCAGTTACGGGACAGGTATATATGGCTACACCTTC. It specifies CASSYGTGIYGYTF.

This sequence joins TRBV29-1 and TRBJ2-3, with TRBD2 identical over 8 bases. After removal of 5 bases from V and 0 bases from J, the junction contained 1 base not matched to a gene. The CDR3 runs to 13 residues. Germline assignment: CDR1 SQVTM and CDR2 ANQGSEA. CDR3 sequence reads: CSVPSGSTDTQYF. The CDR3 DNA sequence: TGCAGCGTTCCTAGCGGGAGCACAGATACGCAGTATTTT.

The genes are TRBV5-4 and TRBJ1-1; 7 bases are a match to TRBD1. V was clipped by 0 bases and J by 11 bases; unmatched bases: 10. CDR1 is SGHNT and CDR2 is YYREEE in the germline V gene (reference sequence). This CDR3 has 14 amino acids. In nucleotides, the CDR3 is TGTGCCAGCAGCTTGGGTCTTAACAGGGGAGACGCTTTCTTT. It translates to CASSLGLNRGDAFF. Full variable domain (rest looked up from reference TRBV5-4 and TRBJ1-1): ETGVTQSPTHLIKTRGQQVTLRCSSQSGHNTVSWYQQALGQGPQFIFQYYREEENGRGNFPPRFSGLQFPNYSSELNVNALELDDSALYLCASSLGLNRGDAFFGQGTRLTVV.

CDR3 in DNA: TGTGCCAGCAGCTTCAGGGGCCCCATGGGGGATACGCAGTATTTT. Its translation: CASSFRGPMGDTQYF. V is TRBV7-3 and J is TRBJ2-3; weak D call: TRBD1 (6 bases). The CDR3 is 15 residues long. Per germline, CDR1 SGHTA and CDR2 FQGTGA. Trimming took 3 bases from V and 6 from J, leaving 16 bases between them.